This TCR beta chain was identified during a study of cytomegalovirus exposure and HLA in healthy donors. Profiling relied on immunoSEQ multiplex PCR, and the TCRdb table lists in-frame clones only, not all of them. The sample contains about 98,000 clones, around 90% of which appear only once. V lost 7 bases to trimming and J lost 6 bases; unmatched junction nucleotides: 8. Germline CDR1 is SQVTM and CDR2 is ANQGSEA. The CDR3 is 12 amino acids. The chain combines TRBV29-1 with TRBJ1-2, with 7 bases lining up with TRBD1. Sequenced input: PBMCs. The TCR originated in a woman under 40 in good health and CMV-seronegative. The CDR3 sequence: CSGRQGPDGYTF. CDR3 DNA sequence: TGCAGCGGTCGACAGGGACCCGATGGCTACACCTTC.